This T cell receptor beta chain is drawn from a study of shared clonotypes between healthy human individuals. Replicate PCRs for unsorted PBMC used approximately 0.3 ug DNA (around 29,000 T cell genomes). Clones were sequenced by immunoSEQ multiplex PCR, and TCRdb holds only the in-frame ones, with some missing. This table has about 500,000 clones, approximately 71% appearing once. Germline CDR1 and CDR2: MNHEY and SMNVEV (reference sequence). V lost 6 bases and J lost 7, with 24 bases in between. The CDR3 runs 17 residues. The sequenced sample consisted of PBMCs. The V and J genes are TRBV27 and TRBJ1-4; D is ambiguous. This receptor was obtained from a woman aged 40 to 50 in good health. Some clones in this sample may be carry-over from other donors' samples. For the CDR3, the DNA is TGTGCCAGCAGCCATGCACCCATGCTGCGCCCGGGTGAAAAACTGTTTTTT. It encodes CASSHAPMLRPGEKLFF.